These T cell receptor beta chains were read from a single sample in a study of human T cells and chemical hapten exposure. MiXCR, applied by TCRdb to the RACE reads, yields one record per CDR3 protein. This sample carries 99,000 or so distinct CDR3 sequences, less than 14% of them seen once, and the ten largest clones take around 3.1%. The source material was whole blood, sampled in connection with sensitization to the hapten diphenylcyclopropenone (DPC). Receptors were obtained from a woman aged 60-70 years with alopecia areata. Some clones in this sample may be carry-over from other donors' samples. The CDR3 runs from the conserved cysteine through the conserved F or W. D genes are given only for firm matches. A row's size may be missing; if present it is once, few, many or a size class.

V gene: TRBV7-3; clone size: many; J gene: TRBJ2-1; D gene: -; CDR3 DNA: TGTGCCAGCAGCTTGGAGAGAAGCTCCTACAATGAGCAGTTCTTC; CDR3 protein: CASSLERSSYNEQFF
V gene: TRBV11-2; clone size: many; J gene: TRBJ2-5; D gene: -; CDR3 DNA: TGTGCCAGCAGCATGGACAGAGAAGAGACCCAGTACTTC; CDR3 protein: CASSMDREETQYF
V gene: TRBV20-1; clone size: -; J gene: TRBJ2-3; D gene: -; CDR3 DNA: TGCAGTGCTAGGAAAGGTGTGGCCCCTGGGACAGATACGCAGTATTTT; CDR3 protein: CSARKGVAPGTDTQYF
V gene: TRBV7-6; clone size: few; J gene: TRBJ2-3; D gene: TRBD2; CDR3 DNA: TGTGCCAGCAGCTCCCCGGGACTAGCAATAAATACGCAGTATTTT; CDR3 protein: CASSSPGLAINTQYF
V gene: TRBV20-1; clone size: many; J gene: TRBJ2-5; D gene: -; CDR3 DNA: TGCAGTGCTAGAGATGGGAGATGGGGTCGAGAGACCCAGTACTTC; CDR3 protein: CSARDGRWGRETQYF
V gene: TRBV20-1; clone size: few; J gene: TRBJ1-5; D gene: TRBD1; CDR3 DNA: TGCAGTGCTCGCGCCGCAGGGACAGCTAATCAGCCCCAGCATTTT; CDR3 protein: CSARAAGTANQPQHF
V gene: TRBV5-1; clone size: -; J gene: TRBJ1-5; D gene: -; CDR3 DNA: TGCGCCAGCAGCTTGGGGGACTATAGCAATCAGCCCCAGCATTTT; CDR3 protein: CASSLGDYSNQPQHF
V gene: TRBV20-1; clone size: many; J gene: TRBJ1-2; D gene: -; CDR3 DNA: TGCAGTGCTGTCGGACAGTATGGCTACACCTTC; CDR3 protein: CSAVGQYGYTF
V gene: TRBV10-3; clone size: -; J gene: TRBJ2-2; D gene: TRBD1; CDR3 DNA: TGTGCCATCAGCAACAGGGACAGAAAGAACACCGGGGAGCTGTTTTTT; CDR3 protein: CAISNRDRKNTGELFF
V gene: TRBV30; clone size: many; J gene: TRBJ2-2; D gene: -; CDR3 DNA: TGTGCCTGGAGTGTAGGGACGTACTACACCGGGGAGCTGTTTTTT; CDR3 protein: CAWSVGTYYTGELFF
V gene: TRBV20-1; clone size: -; J gene: TRBJ1-5; D gene: -; CDR3 DNA: TGCAGTGCTATACCACAGGGTTGGTTCGGCAATCAGCCCCAGCATTTT; CDR3 protein: CSAIPQGWFGNQPQHF
V gene: TRBV2; clone size: many; J gene: TRBJ2-5; D gene: -; CDR3 DNA: TGTGCCACCCTGGTGCTAGCCCCAGAGACCCAGTACTTC; CDR3 protein: CATLVLAPETQYF
V gene: TRBV5-1; clone size: few; J gene: TRBJ2-6; D gene: -; CDR3 DNA: TGCGCCAGCAGCTTTGGTGGTGGGGCGTTGGGCTCTGGGGCCAACGTCCTGACTTTC; CDR3 protein: CASSFGGGALGSGANVLTF
V gene: TRBV5-1; clone size: few; J gene: TRBJ2-1; D gene: -; CDR3 DNA: TGCGCCAGCAGCTTGGGCTCCAGCACCCCTCATGAGCAGTTCTTC; CDR3 protein: CASSLGSSTPHEQFF
V gene: TRBV29-1; clone size: -; J gene: TRBJ1-1; D gene: TRBD1; CDR3 DNA: TGCAGCGTGAGGGACAGACCCGGCACTGAAGCTTTCTTT; CDR3 protein: CSVRDRPGTEAFF
V gene: TRBV3-1; clone size: -; J gene: TRBJ1-2; D gene: TRBD1; CDR3 DNA: TGTGCCAGCAGCCAAGGGACAGGGATTTCCGGCTACACCTTC; CDR3 protein: CASSQGTGISGYTF
V gene: TRBV11-2; clone size: many; J gene: TRBJ1-1; D gene: -; CDR3 DNA: TGTGCCAGCAGCTTACCAGGGGTGAAGACTGAAGCTTTCTTT; CDR3 protein: CASSLPGVKTEAFF
V gene: TRBV10-2; clone size: many; J gene: TRBJ1-4; D gene: -; CDR3 DNA: TGCGCCAGCAGTCACCCGGGGGCAACTAATGAAAAACTGTTTTTT; CDR3 protein: CASSHPGATNEKLFF
V gene: TRBV20-1; clone size: many; J gene: TRBJ2-7; D gene: TRBD2; CDR3 DNA: TGCAGTGCTACCGGACTAGCGGGGGGTTCCTACGAGCAGTACTTC; CDR3 protein: CSATGLAGGSYEQYF
V gene: TRBV5-4; clone size: many; J gene: TRBJ2-7; D gene: TRBD1; CDR3 DNA: TGTGCCAGCAGCTCAAGGACAGGGGCCGAGCAGTACTTC; CDR3 protein: CASSSRTGAEQYF
V gene: TRBV5-6; clone size: few; J gene: TRBJ1-5; D gene: TRBD1; CDR3 DNA: TGTGCCAGCAGCTTTGGGACAGGGGATAGCAATCAGCCCCAGCATTTT; CDR3 protein: CASSFGTGDSNQPQHF
V gene: TRBV20-1; clone size: many; J gene: TRBJ2-5; D gene: TRBD1; CDR3 DNA: TGCAGTGCTAGATCTCCGGGACAGGGGGTCGGTGAGACCCAGTACTTC; CDR3 protein: CSARSPGQGVGETQYF
V gene: TRBV20-1; clone size: many; J gene: TRBJ2-2; D gene: TRBD1; CDR3 DNA: TGCAGTGCCGTGGACAGGGTAAACACCGGGGAGCTGTTTTTT; CDR3 protein: CSAVDRVNTGELFF
V gene: TRBV6-2/TRBV6-3; clone size: many; J gene: TRBJ2-3; D gene: -; CDR3 DNA: TGTGCCAGCAGTAGTGAGAATACGCAGTATTTT; CDR3 protein: CASSSENTQYF
V gene: TRBV3-1; clone size: -; J gene: TRBJ2-1; D gene: -; CDR3 DNA: TGTGCCAGCTACCCAGGCACGGCGGGGTCAGTTTCCTACAATGAGCAGTTCTTC; CDR3 protein: CASYPGTAGSVSYNEQFF
V gene: TRBV6-5; clone size: many; J gene: TRBJ2-7; D gene: -; CDR3 DNA: TGTGCCAGCCTGAGGGCGGACGAGCAGTACTTC; CDR3 protein: CASLRADEQYF
V gene: TRBV5-1; clone size: few; J gene: TRBJ1-2; D gene: TRBD1; CDR3 DNA: TGCGCCAGCAGCTTACAGGGGGCAGAAGGCTACACCTTC; CDR3 protein: CASSLQGAEGYTF
V gene: TRBV10-1; clone size: -; J gene: TRBJ2-1; D gene: -; CDR3 DNA: TGCGCCAGCAGTGAGAGGAAACTCGGACAAGTAAAGCAGTTCTTC; CDR3 protein: CASSERKLGQVKQFF
V gene: TRBV15; clone size: -; J gene: TRBJ2-1; D gene: TRBD1; CDR3 DNA: TGTGCCACCAGTACCCCGGGACAGGGTAAGGATGAGCAGTTCTTC; CDR3 protein: CATSTPGQGKDEQFF
V gene: TRBV12-3/TRBV12-4; clone size: many; J gene: TRBJ2-3; D gene: TRBD1; CDR3 DNA: TGTGCCAGTGACAGGGTAGGAGAGAGCACAGATACGCAGTATTTT; CDR3 protein: CASDRVGESTDTQYF
V gene: TRBV4-1; clone size: few; J gene: TRBJ2-6; D gene: -; CDR3 DNA: TGCGCCAGCAGCCAAGGGACAGTCTCTGGGGCCAACGTCCTGACTTTC; CDR3 protein: CASSQGTVSGANVLTF
V gene: TRBV5-5; clone size: few; J gene: TRBJ2-3; D gene: TRBD2; CDR3 DNA: TGTGCCAGCAGTGTACGGTCCGGGACTACCGGAGATACGCAGTATTTT; CDR3 protein: CASSVRSGTTGDTQYF
V gene: TRBV2; clone size: many; J gene: TRBJ1-4; D gene: -; CDR3 DNA: TGTGCCAGCCTGGAGTGGGCTAATGAAAAACTGTTTTTT; CDR3 protein: CASLEWANEKLFF
V gene: TRBV13; clone size: few; J gene: TRBJ2-3; D gene: -; CDR3 DNA: TGTGCCAGCAGCCCCGGTAGAGATACGCAGTATTTT; CDR3 protein: CASSPGRDTQYF
V gene: TRBV3-1; clone size: many; J gene: TRBJ2-3; D gene: TRBD2; CDR3 DNA: TGTGCCAGCAGCCAAGATACTAGCGGGGGCTGGGATACGCAGTATTTT; CDR3 protein: CASSQDTSGGWDTQYF
V gene: TRBV7-9; clone size: many; J gene: TRBJ1-2; D gene: -; CDR3 DNA: TGTGCCACAGCGGAACAGGACAGTTACTATGGCTACACCTTC; CDR3 protein: CATAEQDSYYGYTF
V gene: TRBV6-1; clone size: -; J gene: TRBJ2-1; D gene: -; CDR3 DNA: TGTGCCAGCAGTGATGTGGCGGTTAATGAGCAGTTCTTC; CDR3 protein: CASSDVAVNEQFF
V gene: TRBV6-2/TRBV6-3; clone size: -; J gene: TRBJ1-6; D gene: TRBD1; CDR3 DNA: TGTGCCAGCGGACCAACTCCGGGACAGGGAATTTGGGGCGATTCACCCCTCCACTTT; CDR3 protein: CASGPTPGQGIWGDSPLHF
V gene: TRBV5-1; clone size: few; J gene: TRBJ1-1; D gene: -; CDR3 DNA: TGCGCCAGCAGCCGGAGCGTCAGGGAAGGGTCTTTCTTT; CDR3 protein: CASSRSVREGSFF
V gene: TRBV2; clone size: few; J gene: TRBJ1-5; D gene: -; CDR3 DNA: TGTGCCAGCAGTAACCTGTATCAGCCCCAGCATTTT; CDR3 protein: CASSNLYQPQHF
V gene: TRBV19; clone size: few; J gene: TRBJ1-5; D gene: TRBD1; CDR3 DNA: TGTGCCAGTAGTGAAGGGACAGGGAGTCAGCCCCAGCATTTT; CDR3 protein: CASSEGTGSQPQHF
V gene: TRBV24-1; clone size: many; J gene: TRBJ2-4; D gene: -; CDR3 DNA: TGTGCCAGAAGAGGGGTGGCCAAAAACATTCAGTACTTC; CDR3 protein: CARRGVAKNIQYF
V gene: TRBV18; clone size: few; J gene: TRBJ1-1; D gene: TRBD1; CDR3 DNA: TGTGCCAGCTCACCACAGGGGGCTACTGAAGCTTTCTTT; CDR3 protein: CASSPQGATEAFF
V gene: TRBV29-1; clone size: few; J gene: TRBJ2-2; D gene: -; CDR3 DNA: TGCAGCGTCGCCCAAGGAGGTTCGAACACCGGGGAGCTGTTTTTT; CDR3 protein: CSVAQGGSNTGELFF
V gene: TRBV6-5; clone size: many; J gene: TRBJ1-2; D gene: -; CDR3 DNA: TGTGCCAGCAGTTACTCGAGTAATGGCGGGATCTATGGCTACACCTTC; CDR3 protein: CASSYSSNGGIYGYTF
V gene: TRBV29-1; clone size: few; J gene: TRBJ1-1; D gene: TRBD1; CDR3 DNA: TGCAGCGCTGGACAGGGCTTGACTGAAGCTTTCTTT; CDR3 protein: CSAGQGLTEAFF
V gene: TRBV7-8; clone size: -; J gene: TRBJ2-1; D gene: TRBD1; CDR3 DNA: TGTGCCAGCAGCTCTCACCGGGACAGGGCTTACAATGAGCAGTTCTTC; CDR3 protein: CASSSHRDRAYNEQFF
V gene: TRBV24-1; clone size: -; J gene: TRBJ1-1; D gene: -; CDR3 DNA: TGTGCCACCAGTGAAGCCGGGACGGAGAACACTGAAGCTTTCTTT; CDR3 protein: CATSEAGTENTEAFF
V gene: TRBV10-2; clone size: many; J gene: TRBJ2-3; D gene: TRBD2; CDR3 DNA: TGCGCCAGCAGCCCGGTGGGAGCGGGGGGGTATTCCTCGTATTTT; CDR3 protein: CASSPVGAGGYSSYF
V gene: TRBV9; clone size: few; J gene: TRBJ2-5; D gene: -; CDR3 DNA: TGTGCCAGCAGCCCCTGGTCTGTGGGTCAAGAGACCCAGTACTTC; CDR3 protein: CASSPWSVGQETQYF